The 22 T cell receptor beta chains presented below share a single source sample, sequenced in a study of Graves' ophthalmopathy and Graves' hyperthyroidism. The sequenced template was RNA, covering the TCR beta CDR3 region. The authors performed first-round RT-PCR with HTBI primers and then a second-round multiplex PCR. TCRdb analysed the multiplex PCR reads with MiXCR anew, one entry per CDR3 protein. The sample comprises 340,000 or so distinct CDR3 sequences, 17% of which are singletons, and approximately 13% rests with the top ten. The specimen was peripheral blood. The source is an adult man with Graves' ophthalmopathy.

At least ten counts were recorded for this clonotype. The V call is TRBV29-1, the J call TRBJ1-1; D remains unclear. The V end was cut by 5 bases, the J end by 5 bases, with 15 bases between. The germline V gene has CDR1 SQVTM and CDR2 ANQGSEA. The CDR3 has 13 residues. The CDR3 loop reads CSVRPPTNTEAFF. In DNA form, the CDR3 reads TGCAGCGTTCGACCCCCCACCAATACTGAAGCTTTCTTT.

This clonotype was found a few times. The chain is built from TRBV6-5 and TRBJ2-2, with D unclear. The CDR3 has 15 residues. Germline assignment: CDR1 MNHEY and CDR2 SVGAGI. V was pared by 0 bases and J by 2 bases, with 7 bases between. CDR3 sequence reads: CASSYSGINTGELFF. The CDR3 nucleotides read TGTGCCAGCAGTTACTCGGGGATAAACACCGGGGAGCTGTTTTTT.

The table lists this clonotype with many counts. The chain has TRBV28 and TRBJ1-2; D not resolved. Germline assignment: CDR1 MDHEN and CDR2 SYDVKM. This CDR3 is built from 15 residues. V lost 7 bases and J lost 5, with 20 bases in between. CDR3 protein: CASTRGLLDLYGYTF. The CDR3 bases are TGTGCCAGCACCCGAGGACTACTTGACCTTTATGGCTACACCTTC.

There are many counts of this clonotype. One end of the junction varies from germline; a read error may be responsible. The genes are TRBV28 and TRBJ2-2, with 11 bases aligning to TRBD1. Germline V gene sequence: CDR1 MDHEN, CDR2 SYDVKM. The CDR3 totals 15 residues. CDR3 bases: TGTGCCGGCAGTTTTCGGACAGGGGGCAGCGGGGAGCTGTTTTTT. This encodes CAGSFRTGGSGELFF.

The sample holds many counts of this clonotype. A much larger clone differs from this one at a single base, so this may be a read error. Written as DNA, the CDR3 is TGTGCCAGCAGTGGCGGCAGGGCGTTTCGCAATCAGCCCCAGCATTTT. It codes for CASSGGRAFRNQPQHF. The V gene is TRBV6-1, the J gene TRBJ1-5; weak D call: TRBD1 (5 bases). This CDR3 region has 16 residues. Between the trimmed V and J ends, which lost 4 bases and 2 bases, there was a span of 15 bases. Germline V gene data show CDR1 as MNHNS and CDR2 as SASEGT.

At least ten counts were recorded for this clonotype. The CDR3 here is CASSPAGFGELFF. The CDR3 bases are TGTGCCAGCAGCCCGGCAGGGTTCGGGGAGCTGTTTTTT. V is TRBV7-3 and J is TRBJ2-2; a possible D gene is TRBD1 (5 bases). Between the trimmed V and J ends, which lost 5 bases and 7 bases, there was a span of 11 bases. CDR1 and CDR2 from the germline V gene are SGHTA and FQGTGA. The CDR3 is 13 amino acids.

The chain is built from TRBV27 and TRBJ2-7, with D unclear. This CDR3 contains 13 residues. Germline V gene data show CDR1 as MNHEY and CDR2 as SMNVEV (reference sequence). V was pared by 9 bases and J by 5 bases, with 17 bases between. The CDR3 here is CASRLTGVDEQYF. The CDR3 DNA sequence: TGTGCCAGTCGGTTAACCGGTGTGGACGAGCAGTACTTC.

There are many counts of this clonotype. The CDR3 DNA reads as TGTGCCAGCAGTTACTCGGCGCAAGCTCCGAGAGCGGGGTTCCCCTCCTACGAGCAGTACTTC. Translated: CASSYSAQAPRAGFPSYEQYF. V gene TRBV6-2 or TRBV6-3 combines with J gene TRBJ2-7; TRBD2 matches 7 bases. This CDR3 region has 21 residues. Trimming cost V 0 bases and J 0 bases; bases outside gene matches: 20. Germline CDR1 and CDR2: MNHEY and SVGEGT.

This clonotype was detected many times. The chain couples TRBV28 to TRBJ2-7; possibly TRBD1 for D (6 bases). The CDR3 extends over 15 amino acids. V gave up 3 bases and J gave up 0 bases, with 12 bases separating them. Germline values: CDR1 MDHEN, CDR2 SYDVKM. In DNA form, the CDR3 reads TGTGCCAGCAGTTTTAACAGGGCCCCCTCCTACGAGCAGTACTTC. The encoded protein is CASSFNRAPSYEQYF. The full variable domain, in which reference TRBV28 and TRBJ2-7 provide the parts outside the CDR3, is DVKVTQSSRYLVKRTGEKVFLECVQDMDHENMFWYRQDPGLGLRLIYFSYDVKMKEKGDIPEGYSVSREKKERFSLILESASTNQTSMYLCASSFNRAPSYEQYFGPGTRLTVT.

This clonotype was counted at least ten times. The chain links TRBV18 to TRBJ1-3; D gene uncertain. V dropped 3 bases and J dropped 1 base, with 7 bases sitting between them. The CDR3 sequence is 14 residues long. The germline V gene encodes CDR1 KGHSH and CDR2 LQKENI. This CDR3 reads CASSPAVSGNTIYF. The CDR3 region has the DNA TGTGCCAGCTCACCGGCAGTATCTGGAAACACCATATATTTT.

About this clonotype itself: The germline gene is not matched at one end of the junction; a read error may be the cause. The chain joins TRBV6-1 to TRBJ2-7; D possibly uses TRBD1 or TRBD2 (6 bases each). From germline, CDR1 is MNHNS and CDR2 SASEGT. The CDR3 contains 15 residues. The chain's CDR3 is CASSARRGNSYEQCF. DNA of the CDR3: TGTGCCAGCAGTGCCCGGAGGGGGAACTCCTACGAGCAGTGCTTC.

This clonotype was counted ten times or more. CDR3 DNA: TGTGCCAGTAGTATGACAGGGGGCGCGGGAATCAGGCCCCAGCATTTT. This encodes CASSMTGGAGIRPQHF. V and J are TRBV19 and TRBJ1-5; 10 positions match TRBD1. J lost 9 bases, V lost 3 bases, and 11 bases had no gene match. The V gene's germline CDR1 is LNHDA and CDR2 SQIVND (reference sequence). The CDR3 has 16 amino acids.

This clonotype was recorded a few times. The V and J genes are TRBV5-1 and TRBJ2-7; 8 bases agree with TRBD1. The CDR3 loop spans 13 amino acids. Germline CDR1 reads SGHRS; CDR2 reads YFSETQ. V lost 4 bases, J lost 6 bases, and 6 bases stayed unmatched. CDR3 nucleotide sequence: TGCGCCAGCAGCCAGGGACAGGATCGCGAGCAGTACTTC. As protein: CASSQGQDREQYF.

This clonotype was counted between two and nine times. This chain uses TRBV7-2 with TRBJ2-5; D call uncertain. The CDR3 has 13 amino acids. With 0 bases removed from V and 5 bases from J, the gap between germline ends came to 7 bases. CDR1 and CDR2 (germline): SGHTA, FQGNSA. The CDR3, as DNA: TGTGCCAGCAGCTTAGCTGCTTTTGAGACCCAGTACTTC. Its translation: CASSLAAFETQYF.

This clonotype was counted many times. This chain connects TRBV28 to TRBJ1-2; D unclear. Germline V gene sequence: CDR1 MDHEN, CDR2 SYDVKM. V was shortened by 3 bases and J by 7 bases, with 15 bases between the two germline ends. This CDR3 spans 14 amino acids. The CDR3 sequence: CASSFYESSIGYTF. CDR3 DNA: TGTGCCAGCAGTTTTTACGAATCTTCAATTGGCTACACCTTC.

This clonotype was counted at least ten times. The rearrangement joins TRBV4-1 to TRBJ2-2; D perhaps matches TRBD1 (6 bases). Germline V gene data show CDR1 as MGHRA and CDR2 as YSYEKL. The CDR3 extends over 17 amino acids. The V and J ends lost 2 bases and 3 bases respectively, with 16 bases between them. The CDR3 DNA reads TGCGCCAGCAGCCAACGCCCAGGGGCAGGGGACACCGGGGAGCTGTTTTTT. Translation gives CASSQRPGAGDTGELFF.

This chain joins TRBV24-1 and TRBJ2-7; possibly TRBD2 for D (5 bases). Per germline, CDR1 KGHDR and CDR2 SFDVKD. The CDR3 covers 13 residues. Trimming took off 10 bases at V and 1 base at J, with 13 bases between the two ends. CDR3 loop: CATGRSGSYEQYF. For the CDR3, the DNA is TGTGCCACGGGCCGCTCGGGGTCCTACGAGCAGTACTTC.

V usage is TRBV3-1 and J usage is TRBJ1-3, with a tentative D call TRBD1 (6 bases). Trimming removed 0 bases at V and 0 bases at J, with 9 bases between. This CDR3 has 16 residues. Germline lookup yields CDR1 LGHDT and CDR2 YNNKEL (reference sequence). CDR3 loop: CASSQERGYSGNTIYF. CDR3 nucleotides: TGTGCCAGCAGCCAAGAGAGGGGGTACTCTGGAAACACCATATATTTT. Full variable domain (remainder filled in from reference TRBV3-1 and TRBJ1-3): DTAVSQTPKYLVTQMGNDKSIKCEQNLGHDTMYWYKQDSKKFLKIMFSYNNKELIINETVPNRFSPKSPDKAHLNLHINSLELGDSAVYFCASSQERGYSGNTIYFGEGSWLTVV.

At least ten counts were recorded for this clonotype. This chain uses TRBV28 with TRBJ1-6, with 8 positions matching TRBD1. This CDR3 is 19 amino acids long. With 7 bases clipped from V and 0 bases from J, the junction kept 14 bases outside the gene matches. Germline CDR1 reads MDHEN; CDR2 reads SYDVKM. CDR3 residues: CASKVGKGQAFSYNSPLHF. CDR3 sequence (DNA): TGTGCCAGCAAAGTGGGGAAGGGACAGGCCTTCTCCTATAATTCACCCCTCCACTTT.

This clonotype has a count of ten or more. The V gene is TRBV7-2, the J gene TRBJ2-7; no clear D gene. V lost 5 bases and J lost 2, with 10 bases in between. The CDR3 contains 13 residues. Germline values: CDR1 SGHTA, CDR2 FQGNSA. The CDR3: CASSIGNPYEQYF. CDR3 bases: TGTGCCAGCAGCATAGGGAACCCCTACGAGCAGTACTTC.

This clonotype was picked up many times. The chain carries TRBV29-1 and TRBJ2-7; TRBD1 aligns across 8 bases. The V gene end was trimmed by 6 bases and the J gene end by 2 bases; junction bases not matched to a gene: 3. This CDR3 has 12 amino acids. Germline V gene lookup returns CDR1 SQVTM and CDR2 ANQGSEA. The DNA of the CDR3 is TGCAGCGTGGACAGGGAAACCTACGAGCAGTACTTC. It translates to CSVDRETYEQYF.

This clonotype showed up many times. The chain employs TRBV28 and TRBJ2-5, with a weak D call TRBD2 (6 bases). This CDR3 is 15 amino acids long. V shed 6 bases and J shed 5 bases, with 19 bases lying between them. Germline V CDR1 and CDR2: MDHEN, SYDVKM. CDR3 bases: TGTGCCAGCAGCTCCGGGACCCCGGGGGATGAGACCCAGTACTTC. Translating gives CASSSGTPGDETQYF.